A selection of T cell receptor beta chains follows, all from one sample in a study of post-analysis software for immune sequencing data. TCRdb independently ran MiXCR on the PCR reads; one entry per CDR3 protein. The sample yields 150,000 or so distinct CDR3 sequences, about 37% seen once. Sequenced material: blood, taken after autologous hematopoietic stem cell transplantation. These receptors originate from a girl aged 10 to 17 with multiple sclerosis. CDR3s include the opening cysteine and the closing phenylalanine or tryptophan. The D gene is left open where the match is weak. Clone size appears in some rows only: once, few, many, or a class for an expanded clone.

cdr3_nt: TGTGCCAGCAGCTCTGGGCGGAAGAGCTCCTACGAGCAGTACTTC
cdr3_aa: CASSSGRKSSYEQYF
clone_size: -
j_call: TRBJ2-7
d_call: -
cdr3_length: 15
v_call: TRBV13

cdr3_nt: TGCAGCGTTGAAGATGCGCGGGGGATCCATGGCTACACCTTC
cdr3_aa: CSVEDARGIHGYTF
clone_size: many
j_call: TRBJ1-2
d_call: -
cdr3_length: 14
v_call: TRBV29-1

cdr3_nt: TGTGCCAGCAGCTTCCGGACTAGCGGGAGCACCGGGGAGCTGTTTTTT
cdr3_aa: CASSFRTSGSTGELFF
clone_size: -
j_call: TRBJ2-2
d_call: TRBD2
cdr3_length: 16
v_call: TRBV7-8

cdr3_nt: TGCGCCAGCAGCCCGGGTGTACGACCGACCTACGAGCAGTACTTC
cdr3_aa: CASSPGVRPTYEQYF
clone_size: few
j_call: TRBJ2-7
d_call: -
cdr3_length: 15
v_call: TRBV5-1

cdr3_nt: TGTGCCAGCAGAGAGATGGGGAGCACAGATACGGAGTATTTT
cdr3_aa: CASREMGSTDTEYF
clone_size: -
j_call: TRBJ2-3
d_call: -
cdr3_length: 14
v_call: TRBV12-3/TRBV12-4

cdr3_nt: TGCAGCGTTGAAGGGGGTACAGGGGGCGCGGAAGCTTTCTTT
cdr3_aa: CSVEGGTGGAEAFF
clone_size: few
j_call: TRBJ1-1
d_call: TRBD1
cdr3_length: 14
v_call: TRBV29-1

cdr3_nt: TGTGCCAGCAGTGTCGACCATCGGACTGGACTTGGTGGCTACACCTTC
cdr3_aa: CASSVDHRTGLGGYTF
clone_size: few
j_call: TRBJ1-2
d_call: -
cdr3_length: 16
v_call: TRBV6-1

cdr3_nt: TGCGCCAGCAGCTTGAGAGGACTAGCGCCAGATACGCAGTATTTT
cdr3_aa: CASSLRGLAPDTQYF
clone_size: few
j_call: TRBJ2-3
d_call: TRBD2
cdr3_length: 15
v_call: TRBV5-1

cdr3_nt: TGTGCCTGGTCGACAGGGAGCTCCTACGAGCAGTACTTC
cdr3_aa: CAWSTGSSYEQYF
clone_size: -
j_call: TRBJ2-7
d_call: TRBD1
cdr3_length: 13
v_call: TRBV30

cdr3_nt: TGCGCCAGCAGCTTGGCCGGCGGGGACTCCTACGAGCAGTACTTC
cdr3_aa: CASSLAGGDSYEQYF
clone_size: -
j_call: TRBJ2-7
d_call: -
cdr3_length: 15
v_call: TRBV5-1

cdr3_nt: TGTGCTAGCAGCTTGGGCAGCGGCTCCTACGAGCAGTACTTC
cdr3_aa: CASSLGSGSYEQYF
clone_size: many
j_call: TRBJ2-7
d_call: -
cdr3_length: 14
v_call: TRBV7-7

cdr3_nt: TGCAGTGCCCCGATGGGGGAGAGGCGTTACGAGCAGTACTTC
cdr3_aa: CSAPMGERRYEQYF
clone_size: few
j_call: TRBJ2-7
d_call: -
cdr3_length: 14
v_call: TRBV20-1

cdr3_nt: TGCGCCAGCAGCCAAGATCTCCCGGGACAGGGGGGTGAGCAGTTCTTC
cdr3_aa: CASSQDLPGQGGEQFF
clone_size: -
j_call: TRBJ2-1
d_call: TRBD1
cdr3_length: 16
v_call: TRBV4-3

cdr3_nt: TGTGCCAGCAGCCTCCTAGCGGGGAACGCGGGTACGCAGTATTTT
cdr3_aa: CASSLLAGNAGTQYF
clone_size: few
j_call: TRBJ2-3
d_call: TRBD2
cdr3_length: 15
v_call: TRBV5-5

cdr3_nt: TGTGCCAGCAGTGGGACAGGGGTCAATGAGCAGTTCTTC
cdr3_aa: CASSGTGVNEQFF
clone_size: -
j_call: TRBJ2-1
d_call: TRBD1
cdr3_length: 13
v_call: TRBV12-3/TRBV12-4

cdr3_nt: TGTGCCACCAGCAGTGAGGCCAACGTCCTGACTTTC
cdr3_aa: CATSSEANVLTF
clone_size: few
j_call: TRBJ2-6
d_call: -
cdr3_length: 12
v_call: TRBV15

cdr3_nt: TGTGCCACCGTTGCAGGGGGGGCCCAAGAGACCCAGTACTTC
cdr3_aa: CATVAGGAQETQYF
clone_size: -
j_call: TRBJ2-5
d_call: -
cdr3_length: 14
v_call: TRBV24-1

cdr3_nt: TGTGCCAGCAGTCCCCTCCCGCGCAGTCTCGAGGCAGATACGCAGTATTTT
cdr3_aa: CASSPLPRSLEADTQYF
clone_size: -
j_call: TRBJ2-3
d_call: -
cdr3_length: 17
v_call: TRBV27

cdr3_nt: TGCAGTGCTAGATCACCCGGACTAGCGGGAGTCAATGAGCAGTTCTTC
cdr3_aa: CSARSPGLAGVNEQFF
clone_size: -
j_call: TRBJ2-1
d_call: TRBD2
cdr3_length: 16
v_call: TRBV20-1

cdr3_nt: TGTGCCACCAGTGGTGCAGGGGATTACAATGAGCAGTTCTTC
cdr3_aa: CATSGAGDYNEQFF
clone_size: few
j_call: TRBJ2-1
d_call: -
cdr3_length: 14
v_call: TRBV24-1

cdr3_nt: TGTGCCAGCAGTCGGGGAGGACGGGACCTTAATCAGCCCCAGCATTTT
cdr3_aa: CASSRGGRDLNQPQHF
clone_size: -
j_call: TRBJ1-5
d_call: -
cdr3_length: 16
v_call: TRBV12-3/TRBV12-4

cdr3_nt: TGTGCCAGCAGCTTGGGCAGGGGAACAACCAATGAGCAGTTCTTC
cdr3_aa: CASSLGRGTTNEQFF
clone_size: -
j_call: TRBJ2-1
d_call: -
cdr3_length: 15
v_call: TRBV13

cdr3_nt: TGTGCCATCAGTGAGTCTGAAGGGGCGATCAATCAGCCCCAGCATTTT
cdr3_aa: CAISESEGAINQPQHF
clone_size: -
j_call: TRBJ1-5
d_call: -
cdr3_length: 16
v_call: TRBV10-3

cdr3_nt: TGCAGTGCTGGGGCCCGGGACAGCAACCCCTCTCAGCCCCAGCATTTT
cdr3_aa: CSAGARDSNPSQPQHF
clone_size: -
j_call: TRBJ1-5
d_call: TRBD1
cdr3_length: 16
v_call: TRBV20-1

cdr3_nt: TGTGCCAGCAGTCTGACAACTACTAGCGGGGCCTACACAGATACGCAGTATTTT
cdr3_aa: CASSLTTTSGAYTDTQYF
clone_size: once
j_call: TRBJ2-3
d_call: TRBD2
cdr3_length: 18
v_call: TRBV6-1

cdr3_nt: TGTGCCAGCAGCCTCGGACAGCCCTCCTACGAGCAGTACTTC
cdr3_aa: CASSLGQPSYEQYF
clone_size: -
j_call: TRBJ2-7
d_call: -
cdr3_length: 14
v_call: TRBV14

cdr3_nt: TGTGCCAGCAGTTACTCGTGGCAGGGTGAAACTGAAGCTTTCTTT
cdr3_aa: CASSYSWQGETEAFF
clone_size: few
j_call: TRBJ1-1
d_call: -
cdr3_length: 15
v_call: TRBV6-5

cdr3_nt: TGCGCCAGCAGCACAGGACAGGGGGATACGCAGTATTTT
cdr3_aa: CASSTGQGDTQYF
clone_size: few
j_call: TRBJ2-3
d_call: TRBD1
cdr3_length: 13
v_call: TRBV5-1

cdr3_nt: TGCAGCATCCGGGACGGGAGGGAGACCCAGTACTTC
cdr3_aa: CSIRDGRETQYF
clone_size: many
j_call: TRBJ2-5
d_call: TRBD2
cdr3_length: 12
v_call: TRBV29-1

cdr3_nt: TGTGCCAGCAGTTTCTTCGACGAGCAGTACTTC
cdr3_aa: CASSFFDEQYF
clone_size: -
j_call: TRBJ2-7
d_call: -
cdr3_length: 11
v_call: TRBV28

cdr3_nt: TGTGCCAGCAGTCCCCACAGGGATGGCGCTGAAGCTTTCTTT
cdr3_aa: CASSPHRDGAEAFF
clone_size: once
j_call: TRBJ1-1
d_call: -
cdr3_length: 14
v_call: TRBV6-5

cdr3_nt: TGCAGCGTTGGGGGCCAAACGGGCACTGAAGCTTTCTTT
cdr3_aa: CSVGGQTGTEAFF
clone_size: many
j_call: TRBJ1-1
d_call: -
cdr3_length: 13
v_call: TRBV29-1

cdr3_nt: TGTGCCAGCAGTCGTGACCAGGTGAACCTGCAAGAGACCCAGTACTTC
cdr3_aa: CASSRDQVNLQETQYF
clone_size: -
j_call: TRBJ2-5
d_call: -
cdr3_length: 16
v_call: TRBV28

cdr3_nt: TGTGCCAGCACCCCGTTTAGGTCGGGAGGGCCAGTCGAGCAGTACTTC
cdr3_aa: CASTPFRSGGPVEQYF
clone_size: -
j_call: TRBJ2-7
d_call: TRBD2
cdr3_length: 16
v_call: TRBV5-6

cdr3_nt: TGTGCCAGCAGTCCCCGAGGAGGGCGGGAGACCCAGTACTTC
cdr3_aa: CASSPRGGRETQYF
clone_size: -
j_call: TRBJ2-5
d_call: -
cdr3_length: 14
v_call: TRBV7-9

cdr3_nt: TGTGCCAGCAGGGGCTGGAGTACTGAAGCTTTCTTT
cdr3_aa: CASRGWSTEAFF
clone_size: -
j_call: TRBJ1-1
d_call: -
cdr3_length: 12
v_call: TRBV6-2/TRBV6-3

cdr3_nt: TGTGCCAGCAGTGCGTCTGCAACTAATGAAAAACTGTTTTTT
cdr3_aa: CASSASATNEKLFF
clone_size: -
j_call: TRBJ1-4
d_call: -
cdr3_length: 14
v_call: TRBV6-5

cdr3_nt: TGTGCCAGCAGGGATAGCAATCAGCCCCAGCATTTT
cdr3_aa: CASRDSNQPQHF
clone_size: few
j_call: TRBJ1-5
d_call: -
cdr3_length: 12
v_call: TRBV28

cdr3_nt: TGTGCCAGCAGTTACTCGAGAGCGAAGGGGACAGGGCATTCACCCCTCCACTTT
cdr3_aa: CASSYSRAKGTGHSPLHF
clone_size: -
j_call: TRBJ1-6
d_call: TRBD1
cdr3_length: 18
v_call: TRBV6-5

cdr3_nt: TGTGCCAGCAGCTCCGGACTAGGGAGAGCCTACGAGCAGTACTTC
cdr3_aa: CASSSGLGRAYEQYF
clone_size: -
j_call: TRBJ2-7
d_call: TRBD2
cdr3_length: 15
v_call: TRBV7-2

cdr3_nt: TGTGCCATCAGTGAGTCAGGGGGACTCGACTACAATGAGCAGTTCTTC
cdr3_aa: CAISESGGLDYNEQFF
clone_size: few
j_call: TRBJ2-1
d_call: -
cdr3_length: 16
v_call: TRBV10-3

cdr3_nt: TGTGCCAGCAGTCCCGGGGCGGGAGTGGCCTTGAGGGAGCAGTACTTC
cdr3_aa: CASSPGAGVALREQYF
clone_size: few
j_call: TRBJ2-7
d_call: TRBD2
cdr3_length: 16
v_call: TRBV6-6

cdr3_nt: TGCGCCAGTCGGGACAGTTTGAACACTGAAGCTTTCTTT
cdr3_aa: CASRDSLNTEAFF
clone_size: -
j_call: TRBJ1-1
d_call: TRBD1
cdr3_length: 13
v_call: TRBV10-1

cdr3_nt: TGCAGTGCTAGAGTCGGGCTAGCGGGAAGGTATGAGCAGTACTTC
cdr3_aa: CSARVGLAGRYEQYF
clone_size: -
j_call: TRBJ2-7
d_call: TRBD2
cdr3_length: 15
v_call: TRBV20-1

cdr3_nt: TGTGCCAGCAGTTTACCAGGGAAGTCTCACGAGCAGTACTTC
cdr3_aa: CASSLPGKSHEQYF
clone_size: -
j_call: TRBJ2-7
d_call: -
cdr3_length: 14
v_call: TRBV28

cdr3_nt: TGCAGTGCTAGGGCAACGGGGGTAACCCAGTACTTC
cdr3_aa: CSARATGVTQYF
clone_size: -
j_call: TRBJ2-5
d_call: -
cdr3_length: 12
v_call: TRBV20-1

cdr3_nt: TGTGCCAGCAGTTACTCGATACTACCGTCTAGCACAGATACGCAGTATTTT
cdr3_aa: CASSYSILPSSTDTQYF
clone_size: once
j_call: TRBJ2-3
d_call: -
cdr3_length: 17
v_call: TRBV6-2/TRBV6-3

cdr3_nt: TGCGCCAGCAGCCAAGACGGAGGGCTGCAGACCCAGTACTTC
cdr3_aa: CASSQDGGLQTQYF
clone_size: few
j_call: TRBJ2-5
d_call: -
cdr3_length: 14
v_call: TRBV4-3

cdr3_nt: TGTGCCAGCAGTTACTCGACGGTCTCCGGCTCCTACGAGCAGTACTTC
cdr3_aa: CASSYSTVSGSYEQYF
clone_size: -
j_call: TRBJ2-7
d_call: -
cdr3_length: 16
v_call: TRBV6-5

cdr3_nt: TGTGCCACTGGGACAGGGGCTGAGAATGAGCAGTTCTTC
cdr3_aa: CATGTGAENEQFF
clone_size: few
j_call: TRBJ2-1
d_call: TRBD1
cdr3_length: 13
v_call: TRBV6-4

cdr3_nt: TGTGCCAGCAGCCTGGATCGACTAGCGGGAAGAGATACGCAGTATTTT
cdr3_aa: CASSLDRLAGRDTQYF
clone_size: many
j_call: TRBJ2-3
d_call: TRBD2
cdr3_length: 16
v_call: TRBV2

cdr3_nt: TGCAGTGCTTCGGGGGCGGATACGCAGTATTTT
cdr3_aa: CSASGADTQYF
clone_size: -
j_call: TRBJ2-3
d_call: -
cdr3_length: 11
v_call: TRBV20-1

cdr3_nt: TGTGCCAGCAGTCAGACAGGGGTGGGCACAGATACGCAGTATTTT
cdr3_aa: CASSQTGVGTDTQYF
clone_size: -
j_call: TRBJ2-3
d_call: TRBD1
cdr3_length: 15
v_call: TRBV28

cdr3_nt: TGTGCCAGCGGGGGGCACATTAGAGACACAGATACGCAGTATTTT
cdr3_aa: CASGGHIRDTDTQYF
clone_size: medium-sized
j_call: TRBJ2-3
d_call: -
cdr3_length: 15
v_call: TRBV27

cdr3_nt: TGTGCCTCGGGGGGGGACTACAATGAGCAGGTCTTC
cdr3_aa: CASGGDYNEQVF
clone_size: -
j_call: TRBJ2-1
d_call: TRBD2
cdr3_length: 12
v_call: TRBV30

cdr3_nt: TGTGCCAGCAGCACCGGACTACTGCCCTACAATGAGCAGTTCTTC
cdr3_aa: CASSTGLLPYNEQFF
clone_size: few
j_call: TRBJ2-1
d_call: -
cdr3_length: 15
v_call: TRBV7-9

cdr3_nt: TGTGCCAGCAGTGAAAGACTAGCGGGAGTGGATACGCAGTATTTT
cdr3_aa: CASSERLAGVDTQYF
clone_size: few
j_call: TRBJ2-3
d_call: TRBD2
cdr3_length: 15
v_call: TRBV6-1

cdr3_nt: TGTGCCAGCAGTCGGGGGACCGGGATAGGGGGCGCCGGCTCTGGAAACACCATATATTTT
cdr3_aa: CASSRGTGIGGAGSGNTIYF
clone_size: -
j_call: TRBJ1-3
d_call: TRBD1
cdr3_length: 20
v_call: TRBV12-3/TRBV12-4